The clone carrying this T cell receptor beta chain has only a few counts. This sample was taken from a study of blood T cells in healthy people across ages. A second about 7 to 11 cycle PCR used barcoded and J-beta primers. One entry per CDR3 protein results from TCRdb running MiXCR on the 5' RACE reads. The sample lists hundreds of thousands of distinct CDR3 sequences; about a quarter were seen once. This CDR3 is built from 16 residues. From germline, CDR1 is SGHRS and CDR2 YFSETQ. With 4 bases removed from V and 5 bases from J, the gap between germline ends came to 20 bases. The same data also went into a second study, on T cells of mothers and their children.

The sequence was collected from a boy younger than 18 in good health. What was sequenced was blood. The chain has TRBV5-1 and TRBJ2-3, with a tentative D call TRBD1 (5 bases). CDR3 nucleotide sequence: TGCGCCAGCAGCCCCGCTTCTAGGGGTCCGGGAGATACGCAGTATTTT. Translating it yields CASSPASRGPGDTQYF.